Shown below are 28 T cell receptor beta chains from a single sample sequenced in a study of blood T cell repertoires in COVID-19. Sequencing was performed with immunoSEQ multiplex PCR; in TCRdb, only in-frame clones are kept and a portion is missing. The sample records 200,000 to 250,000 clones, approximately 84% being singletons. The sequencing input was PBMCs or T cells enriched from blood (not recorded which). These receptor sequences come from a man between 60 and 75 years old who had recovered from COVID-19.

Only one count was recorded for this clone. The V gene is TRBV7-2, the J gene TRBJ1-3; D is possibly TRBD1 (5 bases). V lost 1 base and J lost 0, with 16 bases in between. CDR1 and CDR2 from the germline V gene are SGHTA and FQGNSA. The CDR3 is made up of 18 amino acids. CDR3 sequence: CASSLVSGAVSSGNTIYF. CDR3 sequence (DNA): TGTGCCAGCAGCTTAGTCTCTGGGGCAGTGAGCTCTGGAAACACCATATATTTT.

The chain combines TRBV4-3 with TRBJ1-5, with no clear D. Germline loops: CDR1 LGHNA, CDR2 YSLEER. The V end lost 3 bases, the J end lost 0 bases, and 6 bases lay between the germline ends. The CDR3 is 14 amino acids. The CDR3 region has the DNA TGCGCCAGCAGCCAGGAGTATAGCAATCAGCCCCAGCATTTT. Its translation is CASSQEYSNQPQHF.

This clone was detected only once. The rearrangement joins TRBV5-1 to TRBJ2-1; 8 bases agree with TRBD1. Germline V gene sequence: CDR1 SGHRS, CDR2 YFSETQ. The V and J ends lost 4 bases and 7 bases, in that order; junction bases with no gene match: 10. The CDR3 extends over 15 amino acids. DNA of the CDR3: TGCGCCAGCAGCCCCGACAGGGGTGGTTCGAATGAGCAGTTCTTC. Translation: CASSPDRGGSNEQFF.

This clone was picked up one time. This chain uses TRBV30 with TRBJ1-1; 7 nucleotides line up with TRBD1. The germline V gene encodes CDR1 GTSNPN and CDR2 SVGIG (reference sequence). The V gene end was trimmed by 2 bases and the J gene end by 6 bases; junction bases not matched to a gene: 3. The CDR3 runs 12 residues. CDR3 residues: CAWSLQGPEAFF. The CDR3 DNA is TGTGCCTGGAGTCTACAGGGGCCTGAAGCTTTCTTT.

The chain is built from TRBV5-1 and TRBJ2-1; 10 bases agree with TRBD1. The V gene's germline CDR1 is SGHRS and CDR2 YFSETQ. This CDR3 region has 15 residues. V gave up 4 bases and J gave up 7 bases; unmatched junction bases: 8. The CDR3 spells CASSDRDRGGNEQFF. As DNA, the CDR3 is TGCGCCAGCAGCGACCGGGACAGGGGTGGAAATGAGCAGTTCTTC.

The chain couples TRBV4-3 to TRBJ2-3; D possibly corresponds to TRBD2 (7 bases). Germline V CDR1 and CDR2: LGHNA, YSLEER. The CDR3 extends over 15 amino acids. V was clipped by 0 bases and J by 5 bases, with 12 bases between them. CDR3 amino acids: CASSQDFRGGDTQYF. In DNA, the CDR3 is TGCGCCAGCAGCCAAGATTTTAGGGGGGGAGATACGCAGTATTTT.

The chain combines TRBV7-8 with TRBJ1-2; no definite D call. The V and J ends lost 1 base and 3 bases respectively, with 9 bases between them. Germline CDR1 SGHVS, CDR2 FQNEAQ. There are 14 residues in the CDR3. The CDR3 DNA reads TGTGCCAGCAGCTTAGAACTGTACGACTATGGCTACACCTTC. Protein product: CASSLELYDYGYTF.

The V call is TRBV14, the J call TRBJ2-3, with a tentative D call TRBD1 (6 bases). The CDR3 is made up of 15 amino acids. Germline assignment: CDR1 SGHDN and CDR2 FVKESK. The ends were cut back, 2 bases at V and 3 bases at J, with 12 bases in the middle. DNA of the CDR3: TGTGCCAGCAGCCAACAGGGGACGCAAACAGATACGCAGTATTTT. Its translation: CASSQQGTQTDTQYF.

The chain uses TRBV19 and TRBJ2-5; 8 nucleotides agree with TRBD2. The CDR3 sequence is 16 residues long. Losses at the gene ends were 1 base for V and 5 bases for J; bases not matched to a gene: 9. Germline V CDR1 and CDR2: LNHDA, SQIVND (reference sequence). The CDR3 loop reads CASSIVGGGPRETQYF. CDR3 sequence (DNA): TGTGCCAGTAGTATAGTCGGGGGGGGACCACGGGAGACCCAGTACTTC.

The chain combines TRBV29-1 with TRBJ2-7; TRBD1 might be the D (6 bases). CDR3 length: 12 amino acids. V was trimmed by 4 bases and J by 2 bases, leaving 9 bases between them. Germline-derived CDR1 and CDR2 are SQVTM and ANQGSEA. CDR3 protein: CSVGTVTYEQYF. The CDR3 DNA sequence: TGCAGCGTTGGGACAGTTACCTACGAGCAGTACTTC.

The chain uses TRBV7-9 and TRBJ1-4, with D unclear. V lost 1 base, J lost 7 bases, and 13 bases lay in between. This CDR3 is 15 amino acids long. CDR1 SEHNR and CDR2 FQNEAQ come from the germline V gene (reference sequence). CDR3 amino acids: CASSLGRGGREKLFF. The CDR3 nucleotides read TGTGCCAGCAGCTTAGGGCGGGGAGGGCGTGAAAAACTGTTTTTT.

Worth noting for this clone: The junction differs from germline at one of its ends, possibly a read error. The chain couples TRBV6-5 to TRBJ2-5, with TRBD1 identical over 7 bases. CDR3 size: 16 residues. Germline CDR1 MNHEY, CDR2 SVGAGI. CDR3 amino acids: CASSYLGRDREETQYF. The CDR3, as DNA: TGTGCCAGTAGTTACTTGGGCCGGGACAGAGAAGAGACCCAGTACTTC.

The chain combines TRBV5-1 with TRBJ1-6; tentative D call: TRBD1 (6 bases). CDR3 length: 17 residues. Germline values: CDR1 SGHRS, CDR2 YFSETQ. V lost 3 bases, J lost 5 bases, and 18 bases lay in between. The CDR3 region has the DNA TGCGCCAGCAGCTCGGAAGCACAGGGCATGAATAATTCACCCCTCCACTTT. Amino acids: CASSSEAQGMNNSPLHF.

V and J are TRBV12-5 and TRBJ2-1, with 8 nucleotides matching TRBD1. The CDR3 is 15 residues long. The germline gives CDR1 LGHNT, CDR2 FRNRAP. The V segment lost 2 bases and the J segment 4 bases; nucleotides outside the gene matches: 4. CDR3 DNA: TGTGCTAGTGGTTTGATGCAGGGGGCTTACAATGAGCAGTTCTTC. It encodes CASGLMQGAYNEQFF. Filled out from reference TRBV12-5 and TRBJ2-1, the complete variable domain reads DARVTQTPRHKVTEMGQEVTMRCQPILGHNTVFWYRQTMMQGLELLAYFRNRAPLDDSGMPKDRFSAEMPDATLATLKIQPSEPRDSAVYFCASGLMQGAYNEQFFGPGTRLTVL.

V usage is TRBV3-1 (or the pseudogene TRBV3-2) and J usage is TRBJ2-1, with 8 positions matching TRBD1. CDR3 length equals 16 residues. Germline CDR1 reads LGHDT; CDR2 reads YNNKEL (reference sequence). V trimming: 1 base; J trimming: 6 bases; junction bases outside the gene matches: 8. DNA for the CDR3: TGTGCCAGCAGCCAAGGTGCGTGGGGGACAGGCAATGAGCAGTTCTTC. Translation: CASSQGAWGTGNEQFF.

This clone was counted only a few times. The CDR3 bases are TGTGCCAGCAGCTTAAGCAGGCAAGAGACCCAGTACTTC. Its translation is CASSLSRQETQYF. The rearrangement links TRBV7-3 to TRBJ2-5; D gene unclear. The CDR3 has 13 amino acids. The germline V gene encodes CDR1 SGHTA and CDR2 FQGTGA. V lost 1 base and J lost 2, with 5 bases in between.

The rearrangement uses TRBV7-2 and TRBJ2-5, with a weak D call TRBD1 (6 bases). The V gene's germline CDR1 is SGHTA and CDR2 FQGNSA. The ends were cut back, 3 bases at V and 2 bases at J, with 10 bases in the middle. The CDR3 spans 14 residues. The CDR3 spells CASSFAQGQETQYF. CDR3 nucleotides: TGTGCCAGCAGCTTTGCGCAGGGGCAAGAGACCCAGTACTTC.

The rearrangement links TRBV5-1 to TRBJ2-7; TRBD2 is a possible D gene (5 bases). Germline assignment: CDR1 SGHRS and CDR2 YFSETQ. Trimming stripped 0 bases from V and 2 bases from J, with 12 bases between. The CDR3 has 15 amino acids. The CDR3 reads CASSLGAGLTYEQYF. The CDR3 nucleotides read TGCGCCAGCAGCTTGGGTGCCGGACTTACCTACGAGCAGTACTTC.

This clone was counted only a few times. The chain links TRBV7-9 to TRBJ1-1, with TRBD1 as a possible D gene (5 bases). This CDR3 is built from 17 residues. Germline CDR1 is SEHNR and CDR2 is FQNEAQ (reference sequence). The V end was cut by 1 base, the J end by 3 bases, with 18 bases between. CDR3 sequence: CASSLVRGWGADTEAFF. In nucleotides, the CDR3 is TGTGCCAGCAGCTTAGTCCGAGGATGGGGCGCAGACACTGAAGCTTTCTTT.

V usage is TRBV29-1 and J usage is TRBJ1-2; 9 positions match TRBD1. Trimming took 3 bases from V and 8 from J; bases not matched to a gene: 7. The germline gives CDR1 SQVTM, CDR2 ANQGSEA. The CDR3 consists of 13 residues. CDR3: CSVEVGQGNGYTF. The CDR3 DNA reads TGCAGCGTTGAGGTGGGACAGGGTAACGGCTACACCTTC.

This clone appeared a few times. The V call is TRBV5-1, the J call TRBJ1-2, with D perhaps matching TRBD1 (6 bases). The V end lost 4 bases, the J end lost 0 bases, and 10 bases lay between the germline ends. Germline V gives CDR1 SGHRS, CDR2 YFSETQ. The CDR3 consists of 14 residues. In DNA, the CDR3 is TGCGCCAGCAGCCCCAGGACAGCTAACTATGGCTACACCTTC. Its protein is CASSPRTANYGYTF.

V is TRBV16 and J is TRBJ1-4; no firm D call. CDR3 length: 15 residues. Looked up from germline, CDR1 is KGHSY and CDR2 is FQNENV. Trimming removed 4 bases from V and 6 bases from J, with 15 bases in between. Here the CDR3 reads CASSPTSRRDEKLFF. The CDR3 DNA sequence: TGTGCCAGCAGCCCTACGAGCAGGAGGGATGAAAAACTGTTTTTT.

This chain connects TRBV5-1 to TRBJ1-1; a weak D match, TRBD1 (5 bases). CDR1 SGHRS and CDR2 YFSETQ come from the germline V gene. Trimming stripped 6 bases from V and 5 bases from J, with 20 bases between. This CDR3 is built from 15 residues. The CDR3 DNA is TGCGCCAGCACTTATGGAGCGGGGGGAGCGACTGAAGCTTTCTTT. Translation: CASTYGAGGATEAFF.

This clone has just one count. V is TRBV5-1 and J is TRBJ1-6, with D uncertain. The V and J ends lost 7 bases and 9 bases respectively, with 23 bases between them. The length of the CDR3 is 16 residues. The V gene's germline CDR1 is SGHRS and CDR2 YFSETQ. The CDR3 spells CASSYADFGFSSPLHF. The CDR3 DNA follows: TGCGCCAGCTCCTATGCGGACTTCGGTTTTAGTTCACCCCTCCACTTT.

This clone occurred once. This chain links TRBV27 with TRBJ2-7; D is possibly TRBD1 (6 bases). V gave up 5 bases and J gave up 9 bases, with 23 bases separating them. CDR1 and CDR2 from the germline V gene are MNHEY and SMNVEV (reference sequence). There are 15 residues in the CDR3. The CDR3: CASSRIGTFPGGQYF. The CDR3 DNA sequence: TGTGCCAGCAGTCGTATCGGGACATTCCCCGGAGGGCAGTACTTC.

This clone was recorded a few times. The chain links TRBV19 to TRBJ2-6, with D tentatively TRBD2 (6 bases). Trimming pared 6 bases from V and 0 bases from J, leaving 12 bases between. This CDR3 contains 16 residues. Germline V lookup: CDR1 LNHDA, CDR2 SQIVND (reference sequence). CDR3 sequence (DNA): TGTGCCAGTAGCCGGGACGGGAGCTCTGGGGCCAACGTCCTGACTTTC. Protein product: CASSRDGSSGANVLTF.

V is TRBV9 and J is TRBJ2-2, with D perhaps TRBD2 (5 bases). V lost 0 bases to trimming and J lost 7 bases, with 7 bases between them. The CDR3 runs 13 residues. Germline assignment: CDR1 SGDLS and CDR2 YYNGEE. The CDR3 DNA reads as TGTGCCAGCAGCGTAGCGGGATTCGGGGAGCTGTTTTTT. Translated: CASSVAGFGELFF. The full variable domain, rest sourced from reference TRBV9 and TRBJ2-2, is DSGVTQTPKHLITATGQRVTLRCSPRSGDLSVYWYQQSLDQGLQFLIQYYNGEERAKGNILERFSAQQFPDLHSELNLSSLELGDSALYFCASSVAGFGELFFGEGSRLTVL.

J is TRBJ1-2 and V is TRBV6-5; TRBD1 might be the D (5 bases). The ends were cut back, 5 bases at V and 8 bases at J, with 12 bases in the middle. CDR3 length: 12 amino acids. Germline V gene data show CDR1 as MNHEY and CDR2 as SVGAGI. CDR3 coding DNA: TGTGCCAGCAGTACAAGCCAGGGAGGCTACACCTTC. Its translation: CASSTSQGGYTF.